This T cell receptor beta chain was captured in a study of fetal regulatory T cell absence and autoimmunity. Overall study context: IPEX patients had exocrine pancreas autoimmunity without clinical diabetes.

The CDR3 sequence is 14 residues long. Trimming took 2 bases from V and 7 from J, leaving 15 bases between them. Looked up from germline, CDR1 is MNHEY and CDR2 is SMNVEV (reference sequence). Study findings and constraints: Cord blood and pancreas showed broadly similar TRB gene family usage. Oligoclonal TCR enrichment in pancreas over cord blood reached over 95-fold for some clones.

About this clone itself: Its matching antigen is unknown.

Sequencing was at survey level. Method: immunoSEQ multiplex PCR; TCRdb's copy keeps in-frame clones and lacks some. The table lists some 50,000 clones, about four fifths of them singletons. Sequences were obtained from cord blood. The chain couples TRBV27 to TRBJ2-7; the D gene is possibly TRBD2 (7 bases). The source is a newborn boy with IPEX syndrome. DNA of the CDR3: TGTGCCAGCAGTTTAGGGGGGGCCATGGGGGAGCAGTACTTC. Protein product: CASSLGGAMGEQYF.